This T cell receptor (beta chain) was documented in a study of CD8 T cells in ankylosing spondylitis. The table lists this clonotype with a count of one. The target antigen is unknown. Study-wide results and caveats: A TCR beta motif of 7 to 9 highly homologous variants seemed to mark ankylosing spondylitis blood. Matched ankylosing spondylitis synovial fluid reportedly contained a significantly enriched population of disease-linked clones.

Using quantitative 5'-RACE with molecular barcodes, the authors made TCR beta libraries. From the 5' RACE reads, TCRdb called clonotypes with MiXCR, one entry per CDR3 protein. The sample gives hundreds of thousands of distinct CDR3 sequences, around 20% of which show up once; about an eighth is in the top ten. V lost 5 bases, J lost 5 bases, and 18 bases lay in between. The CDR3 runs to 15 residues. The germline V gene has CDR1 MNHNS and CDR2 SASEGT. The TCR comes from a male donor with ankylosing spondylitis or in good health (not recorded which). Sequenced input: blood, either unsorted or a sorted T cell fraction (not recorded which). The V and J genes are TRBV6-1 and TRBJ2-5; D is perhaps TRBD1 (6 bases). The CDR3 sequence: CASSPGVLRTETQYF. In DNA, the CDR3 is TGTGCCAGCAGTCCAGGGGTGCTGAGAACGGAGACCCAGTACTTC.